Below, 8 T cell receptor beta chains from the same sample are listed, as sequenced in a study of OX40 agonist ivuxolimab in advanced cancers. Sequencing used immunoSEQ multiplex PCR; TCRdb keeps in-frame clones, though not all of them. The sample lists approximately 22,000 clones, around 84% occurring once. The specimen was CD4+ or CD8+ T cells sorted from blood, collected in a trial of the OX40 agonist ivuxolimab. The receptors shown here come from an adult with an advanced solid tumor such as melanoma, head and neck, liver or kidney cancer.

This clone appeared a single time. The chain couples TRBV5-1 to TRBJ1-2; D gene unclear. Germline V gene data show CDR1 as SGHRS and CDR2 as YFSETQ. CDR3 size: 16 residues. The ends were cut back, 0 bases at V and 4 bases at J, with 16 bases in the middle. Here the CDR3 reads CASSLVLEGNGYGYTF. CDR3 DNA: TGCGCCAGCAGCTTGGTTTTGGAGGGTAACGGCTATGGCTACACCTTC. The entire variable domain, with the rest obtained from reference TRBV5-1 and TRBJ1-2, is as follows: KAGVTQTPRYLIKTRGQQVTLSCSPISGHRSVSWYQQTPGQGLQFLFEYFSETQRNKGNFPGRFSGRQFSNSRSEMNVSTLELGDSALYLCASSLVLEGNGYGYTFGSGTRLTVV.

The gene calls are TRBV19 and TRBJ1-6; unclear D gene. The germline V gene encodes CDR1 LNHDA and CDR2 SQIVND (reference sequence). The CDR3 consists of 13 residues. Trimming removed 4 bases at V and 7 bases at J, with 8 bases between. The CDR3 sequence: CASSNFKNSPLHF. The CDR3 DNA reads TGTGCCAGTAGTAATTTCAAGAATTCACCCCTCCACTTT.

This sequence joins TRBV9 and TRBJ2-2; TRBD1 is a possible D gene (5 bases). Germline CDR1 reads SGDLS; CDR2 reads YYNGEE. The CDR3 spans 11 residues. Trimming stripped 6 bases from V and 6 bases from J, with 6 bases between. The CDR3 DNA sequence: TGTGCCAGCAAAGGGGCCGGGGAGCTGTTTTTT. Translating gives CASKGAGELFF.

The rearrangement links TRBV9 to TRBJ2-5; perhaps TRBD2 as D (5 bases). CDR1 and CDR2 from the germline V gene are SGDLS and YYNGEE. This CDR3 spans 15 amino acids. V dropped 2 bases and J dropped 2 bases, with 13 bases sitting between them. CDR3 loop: CASSVASGVQETQYF. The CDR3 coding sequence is TGTGCCAGCAGCGTTGCATCCGGGGTTCAAGAGACCCAGTACTTC.

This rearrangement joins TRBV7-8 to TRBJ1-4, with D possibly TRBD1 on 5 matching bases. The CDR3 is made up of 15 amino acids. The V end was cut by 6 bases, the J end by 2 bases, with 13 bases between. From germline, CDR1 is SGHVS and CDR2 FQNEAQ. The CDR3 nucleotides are TGTGCCAGCAGACCCCGTGGGGCTACTAATGAAAAACTGTTTTTT. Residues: CASRPRGATNEKLFF.

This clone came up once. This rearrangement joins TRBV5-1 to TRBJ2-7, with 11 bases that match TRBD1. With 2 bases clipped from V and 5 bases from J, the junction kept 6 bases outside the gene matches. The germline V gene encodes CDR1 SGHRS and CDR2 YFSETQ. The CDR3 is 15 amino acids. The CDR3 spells CASSLTPGQGDEQYF. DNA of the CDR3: TGCGCCAGCAGCTTAACCCCGGGACAGGGGGACGAGCAGTACTTC.

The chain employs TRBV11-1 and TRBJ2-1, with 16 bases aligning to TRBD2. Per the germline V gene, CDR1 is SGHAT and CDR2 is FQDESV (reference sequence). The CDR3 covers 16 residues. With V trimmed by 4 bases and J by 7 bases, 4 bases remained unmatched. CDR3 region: CASSSGLAGGSNEQFF. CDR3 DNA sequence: TGTGCCAGCAGCTCGGGACTAGCGGGGGGGAGTAATGAGCAGTTCTTC. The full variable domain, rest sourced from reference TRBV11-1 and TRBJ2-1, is EAEVAQSPRYKITEKSQAVAFWCDPISGHATLYWYRQILGQGPELLVQFQDESVVDDSQLPKDRFSAERLKGVDSTLKIQPAELGDSAMYLCASSSGLAGGSNEQFFGPGTRLTVL.

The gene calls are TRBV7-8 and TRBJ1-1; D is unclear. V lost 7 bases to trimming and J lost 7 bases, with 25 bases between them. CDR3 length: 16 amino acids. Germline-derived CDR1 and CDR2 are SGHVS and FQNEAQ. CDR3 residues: CASTLTSSSQWVEAFF. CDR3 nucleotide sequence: TGTGCCAGCACCCTAACGTCGTCCTCACAATGGGTTGAAGCTTTCTTT.